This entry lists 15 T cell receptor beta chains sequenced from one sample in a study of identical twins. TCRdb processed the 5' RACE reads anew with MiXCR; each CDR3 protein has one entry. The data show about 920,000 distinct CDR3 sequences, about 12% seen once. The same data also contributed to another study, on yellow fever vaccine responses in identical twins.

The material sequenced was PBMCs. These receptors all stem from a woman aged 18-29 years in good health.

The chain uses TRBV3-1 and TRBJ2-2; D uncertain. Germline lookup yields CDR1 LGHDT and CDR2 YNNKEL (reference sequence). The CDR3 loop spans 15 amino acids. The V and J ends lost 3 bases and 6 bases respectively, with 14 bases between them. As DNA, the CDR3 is TGTGCCAGCAGCCATCCCCCCAGCTGGGCCGGGGAGCTGTTTTTT. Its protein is CASSHPPSWAGELFF.

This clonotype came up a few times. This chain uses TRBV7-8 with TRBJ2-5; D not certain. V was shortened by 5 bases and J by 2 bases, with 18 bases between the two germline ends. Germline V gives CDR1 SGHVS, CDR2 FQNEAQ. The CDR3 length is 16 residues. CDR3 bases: TGTGCCAGCAGCCCGTCAGCGTCGACGATTCAAGAGACCCAGTACTTC. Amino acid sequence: CASSPSASTIQETQYF.

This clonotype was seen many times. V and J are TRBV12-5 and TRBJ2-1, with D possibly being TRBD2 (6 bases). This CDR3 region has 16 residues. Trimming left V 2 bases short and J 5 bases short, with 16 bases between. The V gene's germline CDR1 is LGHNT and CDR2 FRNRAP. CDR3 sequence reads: CASGLLALNYHNEQFF. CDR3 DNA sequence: TGTGCTAGTGGTTTGCTAGCGTTAAACTATCACAATGAGCAGTTCTTC.

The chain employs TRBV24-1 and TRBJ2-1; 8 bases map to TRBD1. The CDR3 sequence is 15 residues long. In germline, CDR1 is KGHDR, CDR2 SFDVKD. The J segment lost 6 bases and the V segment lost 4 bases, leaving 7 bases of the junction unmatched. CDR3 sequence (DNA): TGTGCCACCAGTGACCGGGACAGGCATTTCAATGAGCAGTTCTTC. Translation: CATSDRDRHFNEQFF.

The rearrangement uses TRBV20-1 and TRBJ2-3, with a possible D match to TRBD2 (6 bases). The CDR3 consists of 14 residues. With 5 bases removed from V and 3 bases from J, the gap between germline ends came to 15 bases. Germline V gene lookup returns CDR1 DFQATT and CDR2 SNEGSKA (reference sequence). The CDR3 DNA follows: TGCAGTGCTCGTAGCGGTCGTAATACAGATACGCAGTATTTT. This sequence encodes CSARSGRNTDTQYF.

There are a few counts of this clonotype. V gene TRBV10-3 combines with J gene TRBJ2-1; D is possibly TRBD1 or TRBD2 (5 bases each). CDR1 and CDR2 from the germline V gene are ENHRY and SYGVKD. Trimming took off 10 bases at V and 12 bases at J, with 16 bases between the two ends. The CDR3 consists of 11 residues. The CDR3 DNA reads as TGTGCCAGCGCCGGGACCATGGGGCAGTTCTTC. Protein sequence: CASAGTMGQFF.

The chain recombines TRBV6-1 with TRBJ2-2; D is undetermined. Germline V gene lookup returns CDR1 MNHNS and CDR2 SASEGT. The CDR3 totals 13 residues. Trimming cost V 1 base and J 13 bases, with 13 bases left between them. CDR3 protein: CASSEEHGHGLFF. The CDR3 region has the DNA TGTGCCAGCAGTGAAGAGCACGGTCATGGGCTGTTTTTT.

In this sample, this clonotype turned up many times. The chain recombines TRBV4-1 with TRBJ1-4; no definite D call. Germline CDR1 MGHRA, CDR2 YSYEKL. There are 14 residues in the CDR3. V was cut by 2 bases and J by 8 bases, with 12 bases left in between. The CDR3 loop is CASSQKDTGEKLFF. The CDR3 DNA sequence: TGCGCCAGCAGCCAAAAAGACACGGGAGAAAAACTGTTTTTT.

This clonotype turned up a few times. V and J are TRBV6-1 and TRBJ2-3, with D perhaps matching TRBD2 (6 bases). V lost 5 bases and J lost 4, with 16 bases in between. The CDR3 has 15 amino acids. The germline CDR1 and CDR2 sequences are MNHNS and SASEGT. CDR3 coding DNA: TGTGCCAGCAGTAAACTAGCCATGGCGGCAGATACGCAGTATTTT. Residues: CASSKLAMAADTQYF.

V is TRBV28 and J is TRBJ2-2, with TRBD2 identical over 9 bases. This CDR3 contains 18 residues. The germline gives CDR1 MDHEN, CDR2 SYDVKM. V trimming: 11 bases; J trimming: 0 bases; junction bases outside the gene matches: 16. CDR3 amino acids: CAFSVNPLAGANTGELFF. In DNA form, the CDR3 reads TGTGCCTTCAGTGTTAACCCACTAGCGGGCGCGAACACCGGGGAGCTGTTTTTT.

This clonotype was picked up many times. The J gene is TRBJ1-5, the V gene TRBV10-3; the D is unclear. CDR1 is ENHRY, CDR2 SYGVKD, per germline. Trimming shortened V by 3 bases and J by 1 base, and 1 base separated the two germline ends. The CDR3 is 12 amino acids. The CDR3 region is CAISDSNQPQHF. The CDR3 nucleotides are TGTGCCATCAGTGACAGCAATCAGCCCCAGCATTTT.

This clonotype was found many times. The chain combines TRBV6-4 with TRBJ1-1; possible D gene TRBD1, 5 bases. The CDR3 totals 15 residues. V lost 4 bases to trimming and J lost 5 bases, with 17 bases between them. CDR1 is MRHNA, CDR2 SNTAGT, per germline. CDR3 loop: CASSADPGGGTEAFF. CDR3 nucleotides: TGTGCCAGCAGTGCCGACCCCGGGGGGGGGACTGAAGCTTTCTTT.

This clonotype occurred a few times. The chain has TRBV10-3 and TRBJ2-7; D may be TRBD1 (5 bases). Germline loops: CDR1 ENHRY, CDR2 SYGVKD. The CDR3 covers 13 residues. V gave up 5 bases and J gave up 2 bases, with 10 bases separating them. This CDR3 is CAISKDTTYEQYF. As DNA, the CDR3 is TGTGCCATCAGTAAGGACACCACCTACGAGCAGTACTTC.

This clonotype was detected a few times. The CDR3 nucleotides read TGTGCCAGCAGTGACCAACTAGCGGGAGGGCCACATACGCAGTATTTT. Protein: CASSDQLAGGPHTQYF. J is TRBJ2-3 and V is TRBV6-1, with 13 nucleotides matching TRBD2. The length of the CDR3 is 16 residues. V shed 3 bases and J 7 bases; nucleotides not matched to a gene: 7. Germline CDR1 and CDR2: MNHNS and SASEGT.

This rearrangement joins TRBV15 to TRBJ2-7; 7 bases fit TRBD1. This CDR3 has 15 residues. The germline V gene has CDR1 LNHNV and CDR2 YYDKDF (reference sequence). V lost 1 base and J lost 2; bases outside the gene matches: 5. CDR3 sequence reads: CATSRGRDRAYEQYF. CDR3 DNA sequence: TGTGCCACCAGCAGAGGCCGGGACAGAGCCTACGAGCAGTACTTC.